This T cell receptor (beta chain) is drawn from a study of T cells after yellow fever vaccination. Study overall: Any fraction with a low cell number was prepared using SMART-Seq v4 Ultra Low Input. Overall study results and limits: Abundant contaminating clonotypes from the bulk population could appear in FACS-sorted repertoires. Only a small proportion of the clonotypes turned up in both the CD4 and the CD8 compartments, likely arising from convergent recombination.

Germline V gives CDR1 WSHSY, CDR2 SAAADI. The CDR3 covers 16 residues. V lost 3 bases and J lost 4; bases outside the gene matches: 10. They built TCR cDNA with 5'RACE template switching, a step that put in a universal primer site and UMIs. TCRdb re-called the 5' RACE reads through MiXCR, storing one row per CDR3 protein. The sample shows 300,000 to 400,000 distinct CDR3 sequences, roughly 8% of them seen only once. This clonotype was observed a few times. Antigen unknown. Sequences were derived from PBMCs, sampled roughly 47 days after the first yellow fever vaccination. The rearrangement joins TRBV10-2 to TRBJ1-2; 8 bases match TRBD1. The source is a man aged 18 to 29 who received the YFV17D yellow fever vaccine. The CDR3: CASSDRTGMVFYGYTF. DNA for the CDR3: TGCGCCAGCAGTGATAGGACAGGGATGGTTTTCTATGGCTACACCTTC.